Detailed here is one T cell receptor beta chain. The data were taken from a study of blood T cell repertoires in COVID-19. Looking at the study overall: The study drew acute and convalescent COVID-19 samples from the United States, Italy and Spain. T cells, B-cell-depleted T cells, or PBMCs provided the cDNA or gDNA that served as material.

Original processing methods: Counts of nucleated cells, estimated from reference gene primer amplification, were obtained. Profiled with immunoSEQ multiplex PCR; TCRdb holds only in-frame clones, not every one. The V and J calls and clone size were taken over from that table, and D and trimming were inferred from the DNA. The data contain a few hundred thousand clones, 88% of them singletons. The specimen sequenced was peripheral blood. The source is a woman in her twenties or thirties with acute or convalescent COVID-19.

The CDR3 DNA sequence: TGTGCCAGCTCACCACAAGATTCACAAGGGACAGAAGAGACCCAGTACTTC. This translates into CASSPQDSQGTEETQYF. The rearrangement links TRBV18 to TRBJ2-5, with TRBD1 matching 7 bases. The CDR3 consists of 17 residues. The V gene's germline CDR1 is KGHSH and CDR2 LQKENI. Germline trimming cut 1 base from V and 3 bases from J; bases unmatched to any gene: 11.